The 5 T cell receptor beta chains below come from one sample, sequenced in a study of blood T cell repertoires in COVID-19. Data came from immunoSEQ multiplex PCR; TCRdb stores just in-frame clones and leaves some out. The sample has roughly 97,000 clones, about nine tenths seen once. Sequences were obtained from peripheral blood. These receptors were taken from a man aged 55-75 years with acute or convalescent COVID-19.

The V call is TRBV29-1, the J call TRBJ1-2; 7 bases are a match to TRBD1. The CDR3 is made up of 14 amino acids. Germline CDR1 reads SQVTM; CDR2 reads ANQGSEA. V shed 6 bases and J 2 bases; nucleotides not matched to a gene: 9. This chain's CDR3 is CSVGQAGGNYGYTF. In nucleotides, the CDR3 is TGCAGCGTCGGACAGGCGGGGGGAAACTATGGCTACACCTTC.

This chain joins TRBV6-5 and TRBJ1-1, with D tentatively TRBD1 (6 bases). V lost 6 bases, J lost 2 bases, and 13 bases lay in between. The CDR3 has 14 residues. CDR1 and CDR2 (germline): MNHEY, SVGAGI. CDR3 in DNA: TGTGCCAGCAGCCTGTTACAGGGAAACACTGAAGCTTTCTTT. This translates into CASSLLQGNTEAFF.

The CDR3 is CASSATGDTEAFF. The CDR3 nucleotides are TGTGCCAGCTCAGCGACAGGGGACACTGAAGCTTTCTTT. The chain uses TRBV18 and TRBJ1-1; 8 bases are a match to TRBD1. Germline values: CDR1 KGHSH, CDR2 LQKENI. The CDR3 spans 13 residues. V lost 5 bases to trimming and J lost 3 bases; unmatched junction nucleotides: 2.

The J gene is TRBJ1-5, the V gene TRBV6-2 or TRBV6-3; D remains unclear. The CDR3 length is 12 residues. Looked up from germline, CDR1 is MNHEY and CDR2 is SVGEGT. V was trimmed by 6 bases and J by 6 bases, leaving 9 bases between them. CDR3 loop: CASSTRVQPQHF. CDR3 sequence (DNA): TGTGCCAGCAGCACTAGGGTTCAGCCCCAGCATTTT.

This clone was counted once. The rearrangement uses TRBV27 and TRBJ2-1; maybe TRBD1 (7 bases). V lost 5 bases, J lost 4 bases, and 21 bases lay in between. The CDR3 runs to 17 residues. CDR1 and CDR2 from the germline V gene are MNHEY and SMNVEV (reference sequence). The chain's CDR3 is CASSPQGRRGFYNEQFF. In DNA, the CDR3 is TGTGCCAGCAGTCCACAGGGGCGGAGGGGGTTTTACAATGAGCAGTTCTTC.